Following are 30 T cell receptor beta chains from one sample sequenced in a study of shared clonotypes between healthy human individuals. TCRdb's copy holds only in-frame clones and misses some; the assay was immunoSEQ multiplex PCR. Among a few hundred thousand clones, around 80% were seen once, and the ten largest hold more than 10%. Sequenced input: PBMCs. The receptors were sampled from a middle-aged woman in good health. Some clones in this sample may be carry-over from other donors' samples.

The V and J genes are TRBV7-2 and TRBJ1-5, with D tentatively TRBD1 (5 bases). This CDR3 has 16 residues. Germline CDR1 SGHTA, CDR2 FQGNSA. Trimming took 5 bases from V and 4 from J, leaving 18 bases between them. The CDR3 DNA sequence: TGTGCCAGCAGCGTACGCTCGGGACGAGGAAATCAGCCCCAGCATTTT. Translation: CASSVRSGRGNQPQHF.

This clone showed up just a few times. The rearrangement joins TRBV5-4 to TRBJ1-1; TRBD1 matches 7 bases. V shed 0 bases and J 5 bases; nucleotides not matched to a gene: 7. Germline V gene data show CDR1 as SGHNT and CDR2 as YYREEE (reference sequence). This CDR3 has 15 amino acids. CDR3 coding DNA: TGTGCCAGCAGCTTGGATTCGGGCAGGGGGACTGAAGCTTTCTTT. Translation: CASSLDSGRGTEAFF.

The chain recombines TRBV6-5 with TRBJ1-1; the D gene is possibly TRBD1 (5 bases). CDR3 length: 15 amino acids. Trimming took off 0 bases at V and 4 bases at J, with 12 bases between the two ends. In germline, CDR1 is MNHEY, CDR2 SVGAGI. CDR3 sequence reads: CASSYSEQGITEAFF. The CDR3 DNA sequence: TGTGCCAGCAGTTACTCGGAGCAGGGTATCACTGAAGCTTTCTTT.

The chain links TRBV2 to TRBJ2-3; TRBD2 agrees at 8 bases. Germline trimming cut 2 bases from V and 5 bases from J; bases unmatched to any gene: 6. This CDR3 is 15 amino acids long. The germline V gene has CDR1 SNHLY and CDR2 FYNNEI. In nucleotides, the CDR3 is TGTGCCAGCAGTGAATGGAGCGGGAGAGTAGATACGCAGTATTTT. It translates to CASSEWSGRVDTQYF.

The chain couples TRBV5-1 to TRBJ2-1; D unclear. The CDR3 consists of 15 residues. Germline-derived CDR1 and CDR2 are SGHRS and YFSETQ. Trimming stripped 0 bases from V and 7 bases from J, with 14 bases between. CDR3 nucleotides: TGCGCCAGCAGCTTGGCGGACCCAACCGGGAATGAGCAGTTCTTC. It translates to CASSLADPTGNEQFF.

The CDR3 sequence: CASRGQLKGSTEAFF. CDR3 coding DNA: TGTGCCAGTAGAGGACAGTTAAAGGGGTCGACTGAAGCTTTCTTT. The chain links TRBV19 to TRBJ1-1; tentatively, D is TRBD1 (6 bases). Germline lookup yields CDR1 LNHDA and CDR2 SQIVND (reference sequence). Trimming shortened V by 6 bases and J by 5 bases, and 19 bases separated the two germline ends. There are 15 residues in the CDR3.

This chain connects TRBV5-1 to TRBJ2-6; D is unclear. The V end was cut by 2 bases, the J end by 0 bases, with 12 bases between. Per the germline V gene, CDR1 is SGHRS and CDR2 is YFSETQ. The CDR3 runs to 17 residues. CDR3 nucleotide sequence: TGCGCCAGCAGCTTAGGCCCCGGATACTCTGGGGCCAACGTCCTGACTTTC. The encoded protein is CASSLGPGYSGANVLTF.

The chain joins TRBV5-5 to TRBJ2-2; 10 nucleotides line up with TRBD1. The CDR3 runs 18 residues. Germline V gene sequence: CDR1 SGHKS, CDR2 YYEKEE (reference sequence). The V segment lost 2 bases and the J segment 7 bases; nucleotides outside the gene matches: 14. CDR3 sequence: CASSFPPRDRGQNGELFF. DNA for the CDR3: TGTGCCAGCAGCTTTCCCCCCCGGGACAGGGGCCAAAACGGGGAGCTGTTTTTT.

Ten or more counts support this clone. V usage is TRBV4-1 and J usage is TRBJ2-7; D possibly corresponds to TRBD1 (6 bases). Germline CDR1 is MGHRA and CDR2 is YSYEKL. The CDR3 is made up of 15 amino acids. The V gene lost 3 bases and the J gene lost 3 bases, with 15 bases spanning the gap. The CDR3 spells CASSHAYRVDYEQYF. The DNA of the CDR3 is TGCGCCAGCAGCCACGCTTACAGGGTCGACTACGAGCAGTACTTC.

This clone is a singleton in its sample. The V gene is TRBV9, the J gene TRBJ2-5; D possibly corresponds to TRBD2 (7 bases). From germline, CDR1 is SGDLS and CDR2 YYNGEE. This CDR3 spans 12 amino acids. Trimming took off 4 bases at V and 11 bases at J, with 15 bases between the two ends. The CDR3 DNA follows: TGTGCCAGCAGCCTCCAAGGGGGGGAGCAGTACTTC. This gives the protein CASSLQGGEQYF.

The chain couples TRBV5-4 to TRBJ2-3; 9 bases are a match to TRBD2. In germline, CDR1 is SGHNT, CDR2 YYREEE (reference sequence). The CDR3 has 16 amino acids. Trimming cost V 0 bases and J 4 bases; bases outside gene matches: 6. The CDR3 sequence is CASSLALSGRADTQYF. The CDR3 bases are TGTGCCAGCAGCTTGGCCCTTAGCGGGAGAGCAGATACGCAGTATTTT.

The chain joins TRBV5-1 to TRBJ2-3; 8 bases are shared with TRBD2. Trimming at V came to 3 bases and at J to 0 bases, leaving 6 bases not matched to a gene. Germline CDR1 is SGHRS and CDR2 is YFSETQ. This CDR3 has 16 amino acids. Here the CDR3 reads CASSYPLAASTDTQYF. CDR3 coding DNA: TGCGCCAGCAGCTACCCACTAGCGGCAAGCACAGATACGCAGTATTTT.

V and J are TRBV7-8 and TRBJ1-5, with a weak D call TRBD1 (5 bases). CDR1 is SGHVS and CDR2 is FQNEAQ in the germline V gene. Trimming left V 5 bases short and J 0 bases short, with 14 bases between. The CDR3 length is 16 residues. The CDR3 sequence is CASSVSGKLSNQPQHF. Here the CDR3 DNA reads TGTGCCAGCAGCGTATCAGGGAAACTTAGCAATCAGCCCCAGCATTTT.

CDR3 bases: TGTGCCTGGCACTTCTCCGGGACAGGTTTCACAGATACGCAGTATTTT. This codes for CAWHFSGTGFTDTQYF. The chain couples TRBV30 to TRBJ2-3, with TRBD1 matching over 8 bases. V lost 5 bases and J lost 2; bases outside the gene matches: 12. The CDR3 is 16 residues long. Looked up from germline, CDR1 is GTSNPN and CDR2 is SVGIG (reference sequence). The variable domain in full, with the rest retrieved from reference TRBV30 and TRBJ2-3, is SQTIHQWPATLVQPVGSPLSLECTVEGTSNPNLYWYRQAAGRGLQLLFYSVGIGQISSEVPQNLSASRPQDRQFILSSKKLLLSDSGFYLCAWHFSGTGFTDTQYFGPGTRLTVL.

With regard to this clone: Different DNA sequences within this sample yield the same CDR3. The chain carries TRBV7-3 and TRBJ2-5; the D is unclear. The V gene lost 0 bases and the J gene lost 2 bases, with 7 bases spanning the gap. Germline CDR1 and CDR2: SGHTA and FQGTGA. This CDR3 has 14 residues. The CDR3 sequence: CASSLTGGQETQYF. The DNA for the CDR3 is TGTGCCAGCAGCTTAACGGGCGGACAAGAGACCCAGTACTTC.

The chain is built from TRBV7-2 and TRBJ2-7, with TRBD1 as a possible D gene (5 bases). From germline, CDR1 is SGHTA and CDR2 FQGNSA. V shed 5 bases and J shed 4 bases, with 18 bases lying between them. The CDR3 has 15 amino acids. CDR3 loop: CASSPDPQKGYEQYF. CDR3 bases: TGTGCCAGCAGCCCCGACCCACAAAAGGGGTACGAGCAGTACTTC.

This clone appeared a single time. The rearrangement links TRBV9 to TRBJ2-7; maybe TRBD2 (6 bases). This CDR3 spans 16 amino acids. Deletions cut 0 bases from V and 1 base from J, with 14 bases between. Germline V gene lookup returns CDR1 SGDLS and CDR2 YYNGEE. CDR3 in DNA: TGTGCCAGCAGCGTAGGGGCTAGCGCTGATTCCTACGAGCAGTACTTC. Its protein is CASSVGASADSYEQYF.

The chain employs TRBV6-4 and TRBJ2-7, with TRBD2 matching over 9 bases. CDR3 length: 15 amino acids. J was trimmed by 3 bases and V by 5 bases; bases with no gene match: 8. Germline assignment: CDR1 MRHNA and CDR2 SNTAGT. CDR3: CASSYSPSGNYEQYF. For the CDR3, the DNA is TGTGCCAGCAGTTATTCGCCTAGCGGGAACTACGAGCAGTACTTC.

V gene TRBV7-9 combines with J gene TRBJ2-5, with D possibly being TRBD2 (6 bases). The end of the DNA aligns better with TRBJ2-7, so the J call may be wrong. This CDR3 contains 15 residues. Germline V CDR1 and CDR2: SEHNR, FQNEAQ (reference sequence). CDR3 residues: CASSISGRNSYEQYF. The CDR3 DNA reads TGTGCCAGCAGCATTAGCGGTCGCAACTCCTACGAGCAGTACTTC.

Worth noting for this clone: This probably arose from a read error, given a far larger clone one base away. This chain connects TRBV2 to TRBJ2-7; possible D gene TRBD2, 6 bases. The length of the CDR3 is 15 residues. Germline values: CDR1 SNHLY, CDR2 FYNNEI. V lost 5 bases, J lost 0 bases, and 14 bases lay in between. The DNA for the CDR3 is TGTGCCAGCAGTAAATGGGGCGGGACCTCCTACGAGCAGTACTTC. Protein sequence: CASSKWGGTSYEQYF.

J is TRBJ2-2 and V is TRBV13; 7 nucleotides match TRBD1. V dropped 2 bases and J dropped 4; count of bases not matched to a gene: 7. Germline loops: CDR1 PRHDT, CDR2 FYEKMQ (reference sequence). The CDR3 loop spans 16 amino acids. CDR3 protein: CASSLPDGTVTGELFF. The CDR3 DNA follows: TGTGCCAGCAGCTTACCTGATGGGACAGTCACCGGGGAGCTGTTTTTT.

CDR3 DNA sequence: TGTGCCAGCAGTGGGTTTGGACTCCGAGATACGCAGTATTTT. Protein sequence: CASSGFGLRDTQYF. V is TRBV6-1 and J is TRBJ2-3, with TRBD2 as a possible D gene (5 bases). The CDR3 is 14 residues long. Between the trimmed V and J ends, which lost 4 bases and 5 bases, there was a span of 13 bases. Germline V gives CDR1 MNHNS, CDR2 SASEGT.

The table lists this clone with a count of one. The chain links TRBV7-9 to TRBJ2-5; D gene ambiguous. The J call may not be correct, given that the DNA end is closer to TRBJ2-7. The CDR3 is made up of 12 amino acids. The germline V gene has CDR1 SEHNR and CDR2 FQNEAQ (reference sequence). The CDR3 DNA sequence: TGTGCCAGCAGCTCCCTATTATACGAGCAGTACTTC. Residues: CASSSLLYEQYF.

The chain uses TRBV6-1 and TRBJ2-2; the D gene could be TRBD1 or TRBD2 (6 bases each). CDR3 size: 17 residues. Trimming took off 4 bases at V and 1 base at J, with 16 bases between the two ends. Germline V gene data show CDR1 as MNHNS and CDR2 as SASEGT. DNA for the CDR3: TGTGCCAGCAGTGCCGTCGGGGGCGGCCGGAACACCGGGGAGCTGTTTTTT. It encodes CASSAVGGGRNTGELFF.

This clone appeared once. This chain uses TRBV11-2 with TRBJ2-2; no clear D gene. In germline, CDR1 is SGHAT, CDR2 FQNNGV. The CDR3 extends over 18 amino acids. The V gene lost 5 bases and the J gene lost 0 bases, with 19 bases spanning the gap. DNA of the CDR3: TGTGCCAGCAGCGGGCCCCGAGGCCGGATAGCGAACACCGGGGAGCTGTTTTTT. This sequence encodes CASSGPRGRIANTGELFF.

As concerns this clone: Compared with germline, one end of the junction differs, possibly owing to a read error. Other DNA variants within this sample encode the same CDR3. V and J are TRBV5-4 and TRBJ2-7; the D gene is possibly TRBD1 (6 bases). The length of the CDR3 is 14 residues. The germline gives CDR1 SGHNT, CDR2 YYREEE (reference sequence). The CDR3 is CASSSAGASYEQYF. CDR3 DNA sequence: TGTGCCAGTAGCTCGGCAGGGGCCTCCTACGAGCAGTACTTC. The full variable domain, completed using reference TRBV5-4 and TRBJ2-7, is ETGVTQSPTHLIKTRGQQVTLRCSSQSGHNTVSWYQQALGQGPQFIFQYYREEENGRGNFPPRFSGLQFPNYSSELNVNALELDDSALYLCASSSAGASYEQYFGPGTRLTVT.

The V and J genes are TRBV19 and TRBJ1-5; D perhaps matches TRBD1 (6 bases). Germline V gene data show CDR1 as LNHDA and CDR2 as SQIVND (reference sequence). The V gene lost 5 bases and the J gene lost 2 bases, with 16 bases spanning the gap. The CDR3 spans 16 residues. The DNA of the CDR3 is TGTGCCAGTAGTCCCGGGACAATTCGGGGCAATCAGCCCCAGCATTTT. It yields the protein CASSPGTIRGNQPQHF. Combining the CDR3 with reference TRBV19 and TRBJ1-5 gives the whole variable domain DGGITQSPKYLFRKEGQNVTLSCEQNLNHDAMYWYRQDPGQGLRLIYYSQIVNDFQKGDIAEGYSVSREKKESFPLTVTSAQKNPTAFYLCASSPGTIRGNQPQHFGDGTRLSIL.

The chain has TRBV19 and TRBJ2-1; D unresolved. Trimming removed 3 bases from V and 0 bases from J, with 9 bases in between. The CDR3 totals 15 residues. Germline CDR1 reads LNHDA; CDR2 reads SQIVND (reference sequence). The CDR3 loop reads CASSIGPTSYNEQFF. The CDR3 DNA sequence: TGTGCCAGTAGTATTGGACCGACCTCCTACAATGAGCAGTTCTTC.

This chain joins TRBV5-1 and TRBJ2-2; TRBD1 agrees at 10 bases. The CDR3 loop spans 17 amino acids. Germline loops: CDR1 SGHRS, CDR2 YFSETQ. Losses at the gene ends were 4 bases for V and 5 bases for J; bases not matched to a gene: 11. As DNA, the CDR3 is TGCGCCAGCAGCCTGGGGACAGGGGTTACTCGGACCGGGGAGCTGTTTTTT. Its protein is CASSLGTGVTRTGELFF.

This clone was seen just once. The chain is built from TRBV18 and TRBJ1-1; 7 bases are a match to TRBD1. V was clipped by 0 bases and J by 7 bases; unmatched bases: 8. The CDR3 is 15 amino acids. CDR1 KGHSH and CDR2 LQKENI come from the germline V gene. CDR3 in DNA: TGTGCCAGCTCACCACCGCAGGGGGGACAGCTTGAAGCTTTCTTT. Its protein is CASSPPQGGQLEAFF.